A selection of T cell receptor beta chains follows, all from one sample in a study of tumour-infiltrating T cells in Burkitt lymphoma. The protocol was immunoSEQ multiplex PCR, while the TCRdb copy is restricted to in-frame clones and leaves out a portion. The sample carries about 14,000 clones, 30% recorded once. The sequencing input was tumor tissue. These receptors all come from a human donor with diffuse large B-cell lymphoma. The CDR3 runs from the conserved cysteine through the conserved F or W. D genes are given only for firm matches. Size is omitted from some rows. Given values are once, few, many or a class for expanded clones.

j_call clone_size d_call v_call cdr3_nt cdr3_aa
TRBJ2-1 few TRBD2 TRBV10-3 TGTGCCATCAGTGATCGGGCTAGCGGGAGGACCTCCTACAATGAGCAGTTCTTC CAISDRASGRTSYNEQFF
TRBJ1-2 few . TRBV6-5 TGTGCCAGCAGCCCCCAGGGATACTATGGCTACACCTTC CASSPQGYYGYTF
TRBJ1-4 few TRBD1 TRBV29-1 TGCAGCGTTGAAAAGGGGGCGGTTGGAAAACTGTTTTTT CSVEKGAVGKLFF
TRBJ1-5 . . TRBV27 TGTGCCAGCAGCCCGGGGGTACATCAGCCCCAGCATTTT CASSPGVHQPQHF
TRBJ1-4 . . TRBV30 TGTGCCTGGAGTACGAGTGCAACTAATGAAAAACTGTTTTTT CAWSTSATNEKLFF
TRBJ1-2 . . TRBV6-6 TGTGCCAGCACGTCGCAGGGCCCTATCGGTGGCTACACCTTC CASTSQGPIGGYTF
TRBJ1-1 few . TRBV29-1 TGCAGCGTTGATGTGAACACTGAAGCTTTCTTT CSVDVNTEAFF
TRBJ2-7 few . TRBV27 TGTGCCAGCAGTTTATTTTACTACGAGCAGTACTTC CASSLFYYEQYF
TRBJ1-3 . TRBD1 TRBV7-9 TGTGCCAGCAGCCAACAGGGGCCTGGAAACACCATATATTTT CASSQQGPGNTIYF
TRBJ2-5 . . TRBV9 TGTGCCAGCAGCGCGACAGGTTTTTATCGAGAGACCCAGTACTTC CASSATGFYRETQYF
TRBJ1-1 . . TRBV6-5 TGTGCCAGCCAAAGGGGTCTCGGCACTGAAGCTTTCTTT CASQRGLGTEAFF
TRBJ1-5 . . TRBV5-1 TGCGCCAGCAGCTTGGTGGGGGGTTCGGATCAGCCCCAGCATTTT CASSLVGGSDQPQHF
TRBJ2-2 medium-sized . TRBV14 TGTGCCAGCAGCCAACCGGGACACACCGGGGAGCTGTTTTTT CASSQPGHTGELFF
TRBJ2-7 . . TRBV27 TGTGCCAAATCACAGGCCTTTAGGTACGAGCAGTACTTC CAKSQAFRYEQYF
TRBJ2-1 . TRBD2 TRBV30 TGTGCCTGGAGTTTAGGACTAGCGGAGCACAATGAGCAGTTCTTC CAWSLGLAEHNEQFF
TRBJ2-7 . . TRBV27 TGTGCCAGCAGTTTCGACCTTAGCGCTAGCTCCTACGAGCAGTACTTC CASSFDLSASSYEQYF
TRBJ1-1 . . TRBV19 TGTGCCAGTTCCCCCGAGGGGGGCACTGAAGCTTTCTTT CASSPEGGTEAFF
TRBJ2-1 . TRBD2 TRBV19 TGTGCCAGTACCAACCGAGGGGAGGGGTTCTTC CASTNRGEGFF
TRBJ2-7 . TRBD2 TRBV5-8 TGTGCCAGCACCCGCGGGAGCGGGACTTTTGGCGAGCAGTACTTC CASTRGSGTFGEQYF
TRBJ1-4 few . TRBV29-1 TGCAGCGCTGGACACAGCCATGAAAAACTGTTTTTT CSAGHSHEKLFF
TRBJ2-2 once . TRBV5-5 TGTGCCAGCAGCTTGGAGGGGCGTTTCGGGGAGCTGTTTTTT CASSLEGRFGELFF
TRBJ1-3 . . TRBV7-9 TGTGCCAGCAGCGCCCTCCTCTCTGGAAACACCATATATTTT CASSALLSGNTIYF
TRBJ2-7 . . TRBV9 TGTGCCAGCAGCGTAGCTCCCGCGGCCCGAGACGAGCAGTACTTC CASSVAPAARDEQYF
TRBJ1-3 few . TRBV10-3 TGTGCCATCAGTGAGTCCACAGCGAGAAGCCCTGGAAACACCATATATTTT CAISESTARSPGNTIYF
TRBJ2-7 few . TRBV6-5 TGTGCCAGCACGGAGGCAGGATTATCCGAGCAGTACTTC CASTEAGLSEQYF
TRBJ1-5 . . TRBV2 TGTGCCAGCAGTCGTCAGGATCAGCCCCAGCATTTT CASSRQDQPQHF
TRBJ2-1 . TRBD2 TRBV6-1 TGTGCCAGCGTGCCTCTAGCGGGGTCCGCGGTTGAGCAGTTCTTC CASVPLAGSAVEQFF
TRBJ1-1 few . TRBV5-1 TGCGCCAGCAGCCTTATGACAGACCTGAACACTGAAGCTTTCTTT CASSLMTDLNTEAFF
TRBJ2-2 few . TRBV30 TGTGCCTGGAGTGTAGAGATGGACGGGGAGCTGTTTTTT CAWSVEMDGELFF
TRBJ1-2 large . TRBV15 TGTGCCACCAGCAGAGCACAACCTTATGGCTACACCTTC CATSRAQPYGYTF
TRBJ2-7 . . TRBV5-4 TGTGCCAGCAGCCCTTCTGGGGGAGCCCCCTACGAGCAGTACTTC CASSPSGGAPYEQYF
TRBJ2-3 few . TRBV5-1 TGCGCCAGCAGCCTCGGAGGTAACCCTAGCACAGATACGCAGTATTTT CASSLGGNPSTDTQYF
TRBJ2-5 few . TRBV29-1 TGCAGCGTGACGGACAGTGGCGTGGAGACCCAGTACTTC CSVTDSGVETQYF
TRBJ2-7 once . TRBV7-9 TGTGCCAGCAGCATTACCTACGAGCAGTACTTC CASSITYEQYF
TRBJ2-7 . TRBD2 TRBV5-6 TGTGCCAGCAGCTTAAGAGCGGGAGGGCCCTACGAGCAGTACTTC CASSLRAGGPYEQYF
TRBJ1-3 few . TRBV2 TGTGCCAGTGAGGAGGGAAACACCATATATTTT CASEEGNTIYF
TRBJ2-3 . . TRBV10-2 TGCGCCAGCAGTGAGTCTAAGAGGTTTGTAGATACGCAGTATTTT CASSESKRFVDTQYF
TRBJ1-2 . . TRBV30 TGTGCCTGGAGTGATAACTATGGCTACACCTTC CAWSDNYGYTF